This T cell receptor beta chain was recorded in a study of T cells after yellow fever vaccination. Study findings and constraints: Primary-vaccination clones mostly resurfaced post-booster (about 95% CD4, roughly 90% CD8).

Comments on this clonotype: As yet, its antigen is unknown.

Synthesis of TCR cDNA relied on 5'RACE template switching, which attached a universal primer site and UMIs. Each CDR3 protein gets one entry after TCRdb re-called the 5' RACE reads with MiXCR. The table shows fewer than 100,000 distinct CDR3 sequences, with roughly 6% occurring only once. The CDR3 runs 16 residues. V lost 3 bases and J 4 bases, leaving 18 bases between the germline ends. The V gene's germline CDR1 is LNHNV and CDR2 YYDKDF (reference sequence). This clonotype originated in a young man who received the YFV17D yellow fever vaccine. The V gene is TRBV15, the J gene TRBJ2-5, with D perhaps matching TRBD2 (5 bases). Source: CD8+ T cells sorted from PBMCs, taken 10 days after the yellow fever booster vaccination. Here the CDR3 reads CATSREKEAERETQYF. The CDR3 DNA reads as TGTGCCACCAGCAGGGAGAAGGAGGCAGAAAGAGAGACCCAGTACTTC.